This entry concerns a single T cell receptor (beta chain). In the original processing: Reference gene primer amplification gave estimated nucleated cell counts. Profiling relied on immunoSEQ multiplex PCR, and the TCRdb table lists in-frame clones only, not all of them. For V, J and clone size, that table is used; D and trimming come from the DNA. Counted here are over 45,000 clones, around 89% occurring once; the ten biggest clones make up 14%. The data are from a study of blood T cell repertoires in COVID-19. At the level of the study: Spain, Italy and the United States supplied samples that represented acute and convalescent COVID-19. The analysed material was cDNA or gDNA that came from T cells, B-cell-depleted T cells, or PBMCs.

The sequenced material came from peripheral blood. This sequence was found in a woman aged 60 to 75 with active COVID-19.

The DNA for the CDR3 is TGTGCCAGCAGCCAATGGAGGGGGAACACTGAAGCTTTCTTT. This codes for CASSQWRGNTEAFF. This chain uses TRBV3-1 (or the pseudogene TRBV3-2) with TRBJ1-1; weak D call: TRBD1 (5 bases). CDR1 and CDR2 from the germline V gene are LGHDT and YNNKEL (reference sequence). The CDR3 spans 14 residues. V dropped 2 bases and J dropped 1 base, with 8 bases sitting between them.